This T cell receptor (beta chain) was identified during a study of beta chain features in type 1 diabetes. The CDR3 has 13 amino acids. The V gene's germline CDR1 is SEHNR and CDR2 FQNEAQ (reference sequence). The germline V and J ends were trimmed by 2 bases and 8 bases, with 10 bases remaining between them. What was sequenced were expressed TCRB transcripts, since all of the isolated RNA had been reverse transcribed. Sequencing was performed with immunoSEQ multiplex PCR; in TCRdb, only in-frame clones are kept and a portion is missing. This table has fewer than 550,000 clones, over 10% appearing once. This clone was detected a few times. Its antigen is not identified. Study-level points and caveats: In the patient group, naive, central memory and Treg TCRB repertoires seemed more alike than in the healthy donor group. Lower insertion and higher deletion counts appeared at VDJ junctions in type 1 diabetes patients. PCR might show a preference for shorter templates, equally across patients and controls.

A heparinised blood draw that averaged roughly 100 mL was obtained once from each donor. The sequenced sample consisted of naive CD4+ T cells from blood. This chain connects TRBV7-9 to TRBJ2-4; no reliable D call. This receptor was taken from a woman aged 18-29 years in good health. Here the CDR3 DNA reads TGTGCCAGCAGCTTACGTGGGATGGACATTCAGTACTTC. Translation gives CASSLRGMDIQYF.